The rows below give T cell receptor beta chains drawn from one sample of a study of blood T cells in healthy people across ages. TCRdb analysed the 5' RACE reads with MiXCR anew, one entry per CDR3 protein. The table lists 600,000 to 800,000 distinct CDR3 sequences, approximately 52% of them singletons. Sequencing was carried out using blood. Source of these receptors: a woman of 80 years or more in good health. CDR3s include the opening cysteine and the closing phenylalanine or tryptophan. The D gene is left open where the match is weak. Size values are once, few and many counts, or a class for expanded clones, and some rows have none.

V gene	D gene	clone size	J gene	CDR3 DNA	CDR3 protein
TRBV6-5	NA	once	TRBJ2-7	TGTGCCAGCAGTTACGCCCACCAAGGGGCCGAGCAGTACTTC	CASSYAHQGAEQYF
TRBV7-2	TRBD1	many	TRBJ2-1	TGTGCCAGCAGCCTCGGGACAGACAATGAGCAGTTCTTC	CASSLGTDNEQFF
TRBV28	TRBD1	NA	TRBJ2-3	TGTGCCAGCAGTTGGGACAGGGGCGGAACAGATACGCAGTATTTT	CASSWDRGGTDTQYF
TRBV5-1	NA	NA	TRBJ2-7	TGCGCCAGCAGCTTTAACGGGGAAAACATTCGGTACTTC	CASSFNGENIRYF
TRBV5-1	NA	NA	TRBJ2-2	TGCGCCAGCAGCCTCAAAAGGGTAACCGGGGAGCTGTTTTTT	CASSLKRVTGELFF
TRBV4-1	NA	many	TRBJ2-1	TGCGCCAGCAGCCAAGAGGGGGGCTCCTACAATGAGCAGTTCTTC	CASSQEGGSYNEQFF
TRBV12-3/TRBV12-4	NA	NA	TRBJ2-7	TGTGCCAGCAGTTGCGGGACTCCGTACGAGCAGTACTTC	CASSCGTPYEQYF
TRBV12-3/TRBV12-4	NA	few	TRBJ2-2	TGTGCCAGCAGTTTAGCGCCGACATCGCGAGACACCGGGGAGCTGTTTTTT	CASSLAPTSRDTGELFF
TRBV18	NA	NA	TRBJ1-1	TGTGCCAGCTCACGGGATGAGTCCACTGAAGCTTTCTTT	CASSRDESTEAFF
TRBV4-1	NA	once	TRBJ2-1	TGCGCCAGCAGCCCCCCGGGGGCCATGAATGAGCAGTTCTTC	CASSPPGAMNEQFF
TRBV12-3/TRBV12-4	NA	many	TRBJ2-5	TGTGCCAGCAGTTTAAGACGAATCCAAGAGACCCAGTACTTC	CASSLRRIQETQYF
TRBV25-1	NA	NA	TRBJ1-2	TGTGCCAGCAGGGCCTTCTATGGCTACACCTTC	CASRAFYGYTF
TRBV11-2	NA	NA	TRBJ2-7	TGTGCCAGCAGCTTAGTGAACACTCGCTACGAGCAGTACTTC	CASSLVNTRYEQYF
TRBV5-1	TRBD2	NA	TRBJ2-3	TGCGCCAGCAGTTTCTCCGGGACTAGCGGGGACACAGATACGCAGTATTTT	CASSFSGTSGDTDTQYF
TRBV4-3	NA	NA	TRBJ2-2	TGCGCCAGCAGCCAAGATCTAGCGTACACCGGGGAGCTGTTTTTT	CASSQDLAYTGELFF
TRBV5-1	NA	many	TRBJ2-5	TGCGCCAGCAGCTTGACCGGGACTGAAAAAGAGACCCAGTACTTC	CASSLTGTEKETQYF